The rows below give T cell receptor beta chains drawn from one sample of a study of Ad26.COV2.S vaccination and SARS-CoV-2 variants. Assay: immunoSEQ multiplex PCR; the TCRdb copy retains only in-frame clones and omits some. The table includes roughly 500,000 clones, approximately 88% detected once. The sequences come from peripheral blood, collected in a trial of Ad26.COV2.S vaccine versus placebo. The receptors originated from a person aged 18-65 years who received the Ad26.COV2.S COVID-19 vaccine or a placebo. Both conserved end residues are part of each CDR3. The D gene is left open where the match is weak. For some rows the clone size is stated as once, few or many, or as a class when expanded; others skip it.

d_call | j_call | v_call | clone_size | cdr3_nt | cdr3_aa
TRBD1 | TRBJ2-7 | TRBV5-1 | - | TGCGCCAGCAGCAATGGGACAGGGGTCAACTACGAGCAGTACTTC | CASSNGTGVNYEQYF
- | TRBJ1-4 | TRBV28 | - | TGTGCCAGCAGGGCCCCCGGGCAGCCAGAAAAACTGTTTTTT | CASRAPGQPEKLFF
TRBD2 | TRBJ2-1 | TRBV30 | - | TGTGCCTGCCAGGGTGGCGGGAGGGCCAATGAGCAGTTCTTC | CACQGGGRANEQFF
- | TRBJ1-3 | TRBV30 | - | TGTGCCTGGGACAACAGGGCTCCTGGAAACACCATATATTTT | CAWDNRAPGNTIYF
- | TRBJ1-6 | TRBV7-2 | - | TGTGCCAGCAGCTTAGGGGCACCTTCACCCCTCCACTTT | CASSLGAPSPLHF
TRBD1 | TRBJ1-5 | TRBV6-5 | - | TGTGCCAGCAGACTGGACAGGGGAGGGAATCAGCCCCAGCATTTT | CASRLDRGGNQPQHF
- | TRBJ1-1 | TRBV5-6 | few | TGTGCCAGCAGCTTCACACAGGGGAACACTGAAGCTTTCTTT | CASSFTQGNTEAFF
- | TRBJ2-1 | TRBV5-4 | - | TGTGCCAGCACCACACCGGGACTCCTATACAATGAGCAGTTCTTC | CASTTPGLLYNEQFF
- | TRBJ1-2 | TRBV7-2 | - | TGTGCCAGCAGCCAGGGACGGGTTAACTATGGCTACACCTTC | CASSQGRVNYGYTF
TRBD1 | TRBJ1-1 | TRBV28 | - | TGTGCCAGCCTACAGGGGAGCACTGAAGCTTTCTTT | CASLQGSTEAFF
- | TRBJ2-2 | TRBV16 | few | TGTGCCAGCAGCCAAAAATACACCGGGGAGCTGTTTTTT | CASSQKYTGELFF
- | TRBJ2-7 | TRBV5-8 | - | TGTGCCAGCAGCGCACTTAAAGGATACGAGCAGTACTTC | CASSALKGYEQYF
TRBD1 | TRBJ1-4 | TRBV28 | - | TGTGCCAGCAGCCGAACCAGGACAGGGACAACTAATGAAAAACTGTTTTTT | CASSRTRTGTTNEKLFF
TRBD1 | TRBJ2-1 | TRBV7-2 | once | TGTGCCAGCTCGGCCGGGACAGGGGGATACAATGAGCAGTTCTTC | CASSAGTGGYNEQFF
- | TRBJ1-2 | TRBV6-2/TRBV6-3 | - | TGTGCCAGCACCCCACCGACGAGGGCTGGCTACACCTTC | CASTPPTRAGYTF
- | TRBJ1-6 | TRBV5-8 | - | TGTGCCAGCAGCTTGGGGTCCAGGGTTGGTAGTTCACCCCTCCACTTT | CASSLGSRVGSSPLHF
- | TRBJ2-2 | TRBV6-5 | few | TGTGCCATCCGGGGTGACGGAAGAACCGGGGAGCTGTTTTTT | CAIRGDGRTGELFF
TRBD2 | TRBJ2-1 | TRBV7-9 | - | TGTGCCAGCAGCTTAGGAGGTGGCGGGAGAGAGGGTGAGCAGTTCTTC | CASSLGGGGREGEQFF
TRBD1 | TRBJ2-7 | TRBV30 | - | TGTGCCTGGACAGGGGGCGGCGAGCAGTACTTC | CAWTGGGEQYF
- | TRBJ1-2 | TRBV5-1 | - | TGCGCCAGCAGCCTAACAGGCGACTATGGCTACACCTTC | CASSLTGDYGYTF
- | TRBJ2-7 | TRBV12-3/TRBV12-4 | - | TGTGCCAGCAGCCCAGGGAACTCCTACGAGCAGTACTTC | CASSPGNSYEQYF
TRBD1 | TRBJ1-5 | TRBV27 | - | TGTGCCAGCAGTTTAAAACCGACAGGGATTCAGCCCCAGCATTTT | CASSLKPTGIQPQHF